The 2 T cell receptor beta chains in this list originate from one sample, sequenced in a study of naive and memory T cell subsets. Alpha and beta constant region primers primed reverse transcription for blood and skin samples. One entry per CDR3 protein, called by TCRdb with MiXCR from the 5' RACE reads. The data show approximately 22,000 distinct CDR3 sequences, approximately 3.9% seen once. RNA was extracted from over 2 ml of whole blood of healthy adults. The receptors were sampled from a male donor in good health.

This clonotype was seen at least ten times. The CDR3 coding sequence is TGTGCCAGCAGCTTAGCGAGCGGTTCCTACAATGAGCAGTTCTTC. Its protein product is CASSLASGSYNEQFF. The V and J genes are TRBV11-3 and TRBJ2-1, with D possibly TRBD2 on 5 matching bases. Germline values: CDR1 SGHNT, CDR2 YENEEA. The CDR3 is made up of 15 amino acids. V gave up 1 base and J gave up 1 base, with 8 bases separating them. Full variable domain (rest looked up from reference TRBV11-3 and TRBJ2-1): EAGVVQSPRYKIIEKKQPVAFWCNPISGHNTLYWYLQNLGQGPELLIRYENEEAVDDSQLPKDRFSAERLKGVDSTLKIQPAELGDSAVYLCASSLASGSYNEQFFGPGTRLTVL.

This clonotype was detected ten times or more. The chain couples TRBV13 to TRBJ2-3, with 8 bases fitting TRBD1. The J segment lost 2 bases and the V segment lost 5 bases, leaving 12 bases of the junction unmatched. This CDR3 spans 17 amino acids. Per germline, CDR1 PRHDT and CDR2 FYEKMQ (reference sequence). The CDR3 protein is CASSPPPDRVSTDTQYF. Here the CDR3 DNA reads TGTGCCAGCAGCCCTCCCCCGGACAGGGTATCCACAGATACGCAGTATTTT.